A single sample gave rise to the 13 T cell receptor beta chains below, sequenced in a study of sequential checkpoint blockade in melanoma. Sequenced by immunoSEQ multiplex PCR; TCRdb stores in-frame clones only, minus some. Of about 38,000 clones in the sample, around nine tenths were seen once. Treatment given: randomized to nivolumab then ipilimumab (arm A) or the reverse (arm B). The source was CD8+ T cells sorted from blood (inferred from file names), collected from a patient given nivolumab and ipilimumab in sequence. All receptors come from a human donor with melanoma.

This chain uses TRBV7-3 with TRBJ2-1; TRBD1 agrees at 9 bases. The germline gives CDR1 SGHTA, CDR2 FQGTGA. The length of the CDR3 is 15 residues. V trimming: 5 bases; J trimming: 3 bases; junction bases outside the gene matches: 5. The CDR3 DNA reads TGTGCCAGCAGCCCGGACAGGGGATTCTACAATGAGCAGTTCTTC. It is translated as CASSPDRGFYNEQFF.

This chain links TRBV4-2 with TRBJ2-1; TRBD2 matches at 8 bases. Germline assignment: CDR1 LGHNA and CDR2 YNFKEQ. This CDR3 is 16 amino acids long. V was clipped by 0 bases and J by 3 bases; unmatched bases: 4. The CDR3 DNA is TGTGCCAGCAGCCAAGATCCGGGAGGGTACTACAATGAGCAGTTCTTC. It yields the protein CASSQDPGGYYNEQFF.

This chain uses TRBV7-9 with TRBJ2-1; 9 bases fit TRBD1. Trimming took 5 bases from V and 0 from J; bases not matched to a gene: 11. CDR1 SEHNR and CDR2 FQNEAQ come from the germline V gene (reference sequence). The CDR3 covers 18 residues. The CDR3 nucleotides are TGTGCCAGCAGCCTCCTGGACAGGGGATCAGCCTCCTACAATGAGCAGTTCTTC. The encoded protein is CASSLLDRGSASYNEQFF.

The chain's CDR3 is CASSVVPPLAGGSTGELFF. The CDR3 DNA sequence: TGTGCCAGCAGCGTAGTGCCACCGCTAGCGGGAGGGAGCACCGGGGAGCTGTTTTTT. The chain has TRBV9 and TRBJ2-2; TRBD2 agrees at 12 bases. The germline V gene encodes CDR1 SGDLS and CDR2 YYNGEE. CDR3 length: 19 amino acids. Trimming removed 0 bases from V and 4 bases from J; junction bases left unmatched: 10.

The rearrangement links TRBV11-3 to TRBJ2-1, with TRBD2 identical over 10 bases. The CDR3 contains 16 residues. CDR1 and CDR2 from the germline V gene are SGHNT and YENEEA. Unmatched junction bases numbered 6, after V lost 5 bases and J lost 2 bases. The CDR3 sequence: CASSQGLAGAYNEQFF. CDR3 coding DNA: TGTGCCAGCAGCCAGGGGCTAGCGGGAGCCTACAATGAGCAGTTCTTC.

V is TRBV27 and J is TRBJ2-1; TRBD2 matches 8 bases. The germline V gene encodes CDR1 MNHEY and CDR2 SMNVEV (reference sequence). The junction had 3 bases not matched to a gene; V was cut back by 3 bases and J by 2 bases. The CDR3 covers 15 residues. DNA for the CDR3: TGTGCCAGCAGTTTTTCGGGAGGGCCCTACAATGAGCAGTTCTTC. As protein: CASSFSGGPYNEQFF.

This sequence joins TRBV27 and TRBJ2-1; 9 bases fit TRBD2. Germline V CDR1 and CDR2: MNHEY, SMNVEV (reference sequence). With 7 bases clipped from V and 6 bases from J, the junction kept 7 bases outside the gene matches. The CDR3 has 14 amino acids. DNA of the CDR3: TGTGCCAGCAAGCCTAGCGGGATTTTCAATGAGCAGTTCTTC. Its translation: CASKPSGIFNEQFF.

This clone appeared once. V usage is TRBV19 and J usage is TRBJ2-3; 10 nucleotides match TRBD1. Germline lookup yields CDR1 LNHDA and CDR2 SQIVND (reference sequence). The J segment lost 4 bases and the V segment lost 5 bases, leaving 6 bases of the junction unmatched. There are 15 residues in the CDR3. CDR3 nucleotide sequence: TGTGCCAGTAGTCTGACAGGGGGCAATGCAGATACGCAGTATTTT. Protein product: CASSLTGGNADTQYF.

The chain links TRBV29-1 to TRBJ2-5, with 9 nucleotides matching TRBD2. Per the germline V gene, CDR1 is SQVTM and CDR2 is ANQGSEA. CDR3 size: 16 residues. The J segment lost 4 bases and the V segment lost 4 bases, leaving 13 bases of the junction unmatched. CDR3 DNA sequence: TGCAGCGTTGTCAGGGTGGCGGGAGGGTTAGGAGAGACCCAGTACTTC. Its protein product is CSVVRVAGGLGETQYF.

This chain links TRBV23-1 with TRBJ1-1; D may be TRBD1 (6 bases). TRBV23-1 qualifies as an ORF whose function is uncertain. The ends were cut back, 0 bases at V and 3 bases at J, with 11 bases in the middle. CDR3 size: 15 residues. CDR3: CASSQSMDSHTEAFF. The DNA for the CDR3 is TGCGCCAGCAGTCAATCGATGGACAGTCACACTGAAGCTTTCTTT.

V is TRBV5-1 and J is TRBJ2-1; TRBD1 matches 11 bases. This CDR3 contains 16 residues. Germline lookup yields CDR1 SGHRS and CDR2 YFSETQ. The ends lost 4 bases at V and 3 bases at J; junction bases unmatched: 6. The CDR3 reads CASSPGTGGVYNEQFF. CDR3 bases: TGCGCCAGCAGCCCGGGGACAGGGGGTGTCTACAATGAGCAGTTCTTC.

The V call is TRBV7-9, the J call TRBJ2-5, with D uncertain. The CDR3 sequence is 12 residues long. Germline V gene lookup returns CDR1 SEHNR and CDR2 FQNEAQ (reference sequence). Trimming pared 0 bases from V and 5 bases from J, leaving 4 bases between. CDR3 coding DNA: TGTGCCAGCAGCTTAGCCGGGGAGACCCAGTACTTC. As protein: CASSLAGETQYF.

The chain is built from TRBV6-5 and TRBJ2-7, with D possibly matching TRBD1 (6 bases). Trimming removed 6 bases from V and 4 bases from J, with 16 bases in between. The CDR3 is made up of 14 amino acids. CDR1 is MNHEY, CDR2 SVGAGI, per germline. CDR3 nucleotide sequence: TGTGCCAGCAGCTTCGGACAGTATCCTTACGAGCAGTACTTC. It is translated as CASSFGQYPYEQYF.